The 11 T cell receptor beta chains reported below all come from one sample, sequenced in a study of immune evolution from preneoplasia to lung adenocarcinoma. Sequencing used immunoSEQ multiplex PCR; TCRdb keeps in-frame clones, though not all of them. The repertoire holds some 6,300 clones, with less than 80% as singletons. Material: FFPE minimally invasive lung adenocarcinoma tissue. The receptors originated from a person between 55 and 80 years old with lung adenocarcinoma.

The chain carries TRBV7-9 and TRBJ2-7; D not certain. The ends were cut back, 4 bases at V and 5 bases at J, with 15 bases in the middle. The CDR3 spans 14 residues. Germline V CDR1 and CDR2: SEHNR, FQNEAQ (reference sequence). In nucleotides, the CDR3 is TGTGCCAGCAGCTCCCTACCGGTTGGTCACGAGCAGTACTTC. It encodes CASSSLPVGHEQYF.

The J gene is TRBJ2-3, the V gene TRBV7-9, with 11 bases identical to TRBD2. The CDR3 spans 16 residues. V lost 1 base to trimming and J lost 5 bases; unmatched junction nucleotides: 5. CDR1 and CDR2 (germline): SEHNR, FQNEAQ (reference sequence). The CDR3 region has the DNA TGTGCCAGCAGCTTAGGGCGAGGACTAGCGGGAGATACGCAGTATTTT. Translation: CASSLGRGLAGDTQYF.

This clone rates as large. The chain uses TRBV6-1 and TRBJ2-7; TRBD1 matches 8 bases. Germline loops: CDR1 MNHNS, CDR2 SASEGT. The CDR3 covers 14 residues. Germline trimming cut 4 bases from V and 1 base from J; bases unmatched to any gene: 3. CDR3 loop: CASSVGQESYEQYF. The CDR3 region has the DNA TGTGCCAGCAGTGTGGGACAGGAATCCTACGAGCAGTACTTC.

V and J are TRBV11-2 and TRBJ2-3, with D tentatively TRBD2 (7 bases). The CDR3 covers 15 residues. CDR1 is SGHAT, CDR2 FQNNGV, per germline. The ends were cut back, 5 bases at V and 0 bases at J, with 12 bases in the middle. The CDR3 coding sequence is TGTGCCAGCAGCACCGAGGGGGGGAGCACAGATACGCAGTATTTT. This translates into CASSTEGGSTDTQYF.

This chain joins TRBV29-1 and TRBJ2-5; D is ambiguous. Trimming took 4 bases from V and 0 from J, leaving 9 bases between them. There are 13 residues in the CDR3. Per germline, CDR1 SQVTM and CDR2 ANQGSEA. CDR3 protein: CSVADRYQETQYF. In DNA, the CDR3 is TGCAGCGTTGCGGACCGGTACCAAGAGACCCAGTACTTC. Supplemented by reference TRBV29-1 and TRBJ2-5, the full variable domain reads SAVISQKPSRDICQRGTSLTIQCQVDSQVTMMFWYRQQPGQSLTLIATANQGSEATYESGFVIDKFPISRPNLTFSTLTVSNMSPEDSSIYLCSVADRYQETQYFGPGTRLLVL.

This clone showed up just once. The chain combines TRBV5-1 with TRBJ2-4, with 7 nucleotides matching TRBD2. Germline CDR1 is SGHRS and CDR2 is YFSETQ. The CDR3 extends over 16 amino acids. J gave up 0 bases and V 4 bases, and 7 bases lay outside the gene matches. The CDR3 DNA reads as TGCGCCAGCAGCGCCGGACTAGGGCTAGCCAAAAACATTCAGTACTTC. Amino acid sequence: CASSAGLGLAKNIQYF.

This chain uses TRBV11-2 with TRBJ1-2; D remains ambiguous. CDR1 is SGHAT, CDR2 FQNNGV, per germline. Trimming stripped 4 bases from V and 3 bases from J, with 6 bases between. The CDR3 runs to 12 residues. CDR3 in DNA: TGTGCCAGCAGCTCCGAAGACTATGGCTACACCTTC. Protein: CASSSEDYGYTF.

The rearrangement uses TRBV28 and TRBJ1-4; maybe TRBD1 (6 bases). V shed 6 bases and J shed 7 bases, with 15 bases lying between them. The germline V gene encodes CDR1 MDHEN and CDR2 SYDVKM. The CDR3 loop spans 14 amino acids. CDR3: CASSLGGRGEKLFF. CDR3 nucleotide sequence: TGTGCCAGCAGCCTCGGGGGCCGGGGTGAAAAACTGTTTTTT.

The J gene is TRBJ2-7, the V gene TRBV6-1; D gene uncertain. This CDR3 region has 12 residues. Germline lookup yields CDR1 MNHNS and CDR2 SASEGT. Trimming left V 6 bases short and J 3 bases short, with 9 bases between. The CDR3 nucleotides read TGTGCCAGCAGAGTGCTGAACTACGAGCAGTACTTC. Its translation: CASRVLNYEQYF.

The rearrangement joins TRBV7-3 to TRBJ2-3; 8 bases match TRBD2. Trimming removed 4 bases from V and 6 bases from J; junction bases left unmatched: 9. The CDR3 is 15 residues long. Germline loops: CDR1 SGHTA, CDR2 FQGTGA. The CDR3 region has the DNA TGTGCCAGCAGCTCCCCCGCGCTAGCGGGCGATACGCAGTATTTT. Translated: CASSSPALAGDTQYF.

The chain combines TRBV5-1 with TRBJ1-1, with 9 bases fitting TRBD1. Losses at the gene ends were 6 bases for V and 3 bases for J; bases not matched to a gene: 9. The CDR3 contains 15 residues. Germline CDR1 SGHRS, CDR2 YFSETQ. Here the CDR3 DNA reads TGCGCCAGCAACCCGATAGACAGGGGGGACACTGAAGCTTTCTTT. This gives the protein CASNPIDRGDTEAFF.